This TCR beta chain was identified in a study of blood T cell repertoires in COVID-19. The data were produced by immunoSEQ multiplex PCR, yet TCRdb's version contains in-frame clones alone and is incomplete. In the table there are roughly 220,000 clones, 80% to 90% of which are singletons. This clonotype was sampled from a young woman in a cohort exposed to, infected with or recovered from COVID-19 (not recorded which). Sequencing input: PBMCs or T cells enriched from blood (not recorded which).

The CDR3 region has the DNA TGCGCCAGCAGTGTATCTAGAAACAATGAGCAGTTCTTC. Translating gives CASSVSRNNEQFF. V is TRBV10-1 and J is TRBJ2-1; no clear D. Trimming took 4 bases from V and 5 from J, leaving 9 bases between them. CDR3 size: 13 residues. The germline CDR1 and CDR2 sequences are WNHNN and SYGVQD (reference sequence).